This T cell receptor (beta chain) was obtained from a study of OX40 agonist ivuxolimab in advanced cancers. Sequenced by immunoSEQ multiplex PCR; TCRdb stores in-frame clones only, minus some. Counted here are 69,000 or so clones, approximately 87% occurring once; the ten biggest clones make up over 5%. If patients had autoimmune disease history or systemic immunosuppression, they were excluded. Cycle 7 day 1, cycle 4 day 1, and baseline were the timepoints at which blood was sampled. The CDR3 length is 12 residues. V lost 3 bases to trimming and J lost 6 bases, with 6 bases between them. CDR1 is MDHEN, CDR2 SYDVKM, per germline. Notes on this clone: Its antigen remains unknown.

Study results and limitations: Average numbers of expanded clones were greater in CD8+ T cells than in CD4+. Partial responders dosed at 0.1-3.0 mg/kg displayed clonal expansion ranking among the lowest.

The specimen was CD4+ or CD8+ T cells sorted from blood, collected in a trial of the OX40 agonist ivuxolimab. The chain links TRBV28 to TRBJ1-5; D is unresolved. This clonotype was sampled from an adult with an advanced solid tumor such as melanoma, head and neck, liver or kidney cancer. CDR3 nucleotide sequence: TGTGCCAGCAGTTTTTTTCCTCAGCCCCAGCATTTT. Its protein is CASSFFPQPQHF.